Below are 4 T cell receptor beta chains sequenced from a single sample in a study of blood T cell repertoires in COVID-19. Generated by immunoSEQ multiplex PCR, the TCRdb table keeps only in-frame clones and is missing some. Here the sample spans some 64,000 clones, approximately 88% being singletons. Sequencing was done on a sample of peripheral blood. These receptors came from a man aged 45-60 years with active COVID-19.

This chain joins TRBV29-1 and TRBJ2-7; TRBD1 is a possible D gene (6 bases). Germline CDR1 is SQVTM and CDR2 is ANQGSEA. This CDR3 has 13 amino acids. The ends were cut back, 1 base at V and 3 bases at J, with 10 bases in the middle. The CDR3 sequence is CSVEGTENYEQYF. CDR3 coding DNA: TGCAGCGTTGAAGGGACAGAGAACTACGAGCAGTACTTC.

The chain carries TRBV4-1 and TRBJ1-4, with no clear D. The V gene's germline CDR1 is MGHRA and CDR2 YSYEKL. The length of the CDR3 is 18 residues. Trimming took off 2 bases at V and 3 bases at J, with 19 bases between the two ends. CDR3 loop: CASSQKATTSGANEKLFF. The CDR3 bases are TGCGCCAGCAGCCAAAAAGCCACTACAAGTGGTGCTAATGAAAAACTGTTTTTT.

The chain couples TRBV2 to TRBJ2-7, with a possible D match to TRBD1 (5 bases). From germline, CDR1 is SNHLY and CDR2 FYNNEI. The germline V and J ends were trimmed by 7 bases and 5 bases, with 9 bases remaining between them. CDR3 length equals 11 residues. The CDR3 DNA is TGTGCCAGCACCAGACAGCACGAGCAGTACTTC. Protein sequence: CASTRQHEQYF.

The V and J genes are TRBV27 and TRBJ1-6; possible D gene TRBD1, 5 bases. The germline V gene encodes CDR1 MNHEY and CDR2 SMNVEV (reference sequence). V was shortened by 8 bases and J by 3 bases, with 20 bases between the two germline ends. The CDR3 is made up of 17 amino acids. In nucleotides, the CDR3 is TGTGCCAGCGGGGGGGGGACCGACTCTTTCTATAATTCACCCCTCCACTTT. Translated: CASGGGTDSFYNSPLHF.